The T cell receptor beta chain described here comes from a study of identical twins. Study-wide results and limits: For monozygotic twins, models underestimated out-of-frame TCR alpha sharing. Twins' surplus sharing was weaker for beta out-of-frame sequences.

The table lists this clonotype with many counts. What it binds is not known. The CDR3 length is 14 residues. The J segment lost 7 bases and the V segment lost 6 bases, leaving 9 bases of the junction unmatched. Template switching supplied a universal primer site; unique molecular identifiers were carried on the cDNA. TCRdb fed the 5' RACE reads into MiXCR, producing one record per CDR3 protein. The data show approximately 140,000 distinct CDR3 sequences, 3% to 4% seen once. Healthy Caucasians were all of the donors. Sequenced input: memory T cells sorted from blood. The rearrangement uses TRBV12-3 or TRBV12-4 and TRBJ1-5; 7 bases match TRBD1. This receptor was obtained from a man between 18 and 29 years old in good health. The CDR3 nucleotides read TGTGCCAGCAGCCCGCGGACAGGTTGGCAGCCCCAGCATTTT. It codes for CASSPRTGWQPQHF.